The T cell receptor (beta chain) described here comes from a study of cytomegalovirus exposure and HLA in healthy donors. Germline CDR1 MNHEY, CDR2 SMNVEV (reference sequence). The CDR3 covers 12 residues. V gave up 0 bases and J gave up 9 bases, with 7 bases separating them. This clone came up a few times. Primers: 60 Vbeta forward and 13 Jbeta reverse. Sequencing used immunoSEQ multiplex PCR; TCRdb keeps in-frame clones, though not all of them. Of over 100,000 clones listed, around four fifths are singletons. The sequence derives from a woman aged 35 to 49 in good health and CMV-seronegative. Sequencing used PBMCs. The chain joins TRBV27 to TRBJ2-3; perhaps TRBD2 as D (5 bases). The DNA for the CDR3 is TGTGCCAGCAGTTTATCGGCGGGCACGCAGTATTTT. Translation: CASSLSAGTQYF.